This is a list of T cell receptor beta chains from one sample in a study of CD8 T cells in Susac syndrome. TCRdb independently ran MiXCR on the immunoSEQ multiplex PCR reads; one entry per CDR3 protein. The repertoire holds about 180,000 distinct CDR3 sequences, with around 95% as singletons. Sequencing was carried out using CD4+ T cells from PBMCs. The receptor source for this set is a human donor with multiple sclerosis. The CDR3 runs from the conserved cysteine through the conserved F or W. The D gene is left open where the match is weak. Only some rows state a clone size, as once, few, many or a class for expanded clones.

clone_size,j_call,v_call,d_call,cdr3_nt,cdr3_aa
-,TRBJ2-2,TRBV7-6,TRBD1,TGTGCCAGCAGCGGAAGGACAGGGAGCGGAACCGGGGAGCTGTTTTTT,CASSGRTGSGTGELFF
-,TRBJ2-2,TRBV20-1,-,TGCAGTGCTAGAAACGGCGCTGAGAACACCGGGGAGCTGTTTTTT,CSARNGAENTGELFF
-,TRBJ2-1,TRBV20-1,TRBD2,TGCAGTGCTGCACTAGCGGGGGGCCCCAATGAGCAGTTCTTC,CSAALAGGPNEQFF
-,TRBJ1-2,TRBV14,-,TGTGCCAGCAGCCAAGACTTCCACTATGGCTACACCTTC,CASSQDFHYGYTF
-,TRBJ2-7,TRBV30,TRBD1,TGTGCCTGGAGTATGGACAGGGACTACGAGCAGTACTTC,CAWSMDRDYEQYF
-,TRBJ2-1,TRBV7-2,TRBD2,TGTGCCAGCAGCTTACTTGGGAGGGACGATGAGCAGTTCTTC,CASSLLGRDDEQFF
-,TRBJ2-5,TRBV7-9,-,TGTGCCAGCAGCTTAGGGAGAGACCAGCAACAAGAGACCCAGTACTTC,CASSLGRDQQQETQYF
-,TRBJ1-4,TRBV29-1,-,TGCAGTGGCATAGGGCTCCAGGAAAAACTGTTTTTT,CSGIGLQEKLFF
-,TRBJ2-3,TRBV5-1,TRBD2,TGCGCCAGCAGCTTGGCGGGGACTAGCGCAGATACGCAGTATTTT,CASSLAGTSADTQYF
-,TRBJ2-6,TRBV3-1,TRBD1,TGTGCCAGCAGCCTACGGACAGGGCGCTCTGGGGCCAACGTCCTGACTTTC,CASSLRTGRSGANVLTF
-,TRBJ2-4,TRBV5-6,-,TGTGCCAGCAGCTTAAACGCCCTAGGAGGATACAACATTCAGTACTTC,CASSLNALGGYNIQYF
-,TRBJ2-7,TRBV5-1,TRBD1,TGCGCCAGCAGCGCCGGACAGGCTGTCCCCTACGAGCAGTACTTC,CASSAGQAVPYEQYF
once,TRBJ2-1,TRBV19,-,TGTGCCAGTAGTCCCACGAGGGACCACAATGAGCAGTTCTTC,CASSPTRDHNEQFF
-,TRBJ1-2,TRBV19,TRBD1,TGTGCCACCAGAGGGATTCCCGACAGGGCCCTTAACTATGGCTACACCTTC,CATRGIPDRALNYGYTF
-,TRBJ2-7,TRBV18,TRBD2,TGTGCCAGCTCACCCTTTCGGGGGGGTGACGAGCAGTACTTC,CASSPFRGGDEQYF
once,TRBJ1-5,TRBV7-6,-,TGTGCCAGCAGCTCAGACGAGCACCAGCCCCAGCATTTT,CASSSDEHQPQHF
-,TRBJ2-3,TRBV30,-,TGTGCCTGGAGTTACACAGATACGCAGTATTTT,CAWSYTDTQYF
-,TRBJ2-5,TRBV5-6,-,TGTGCCAGCACCCTGGATCGTTCAGAGACCCAGTACTTC,CASTLDRSETQYF
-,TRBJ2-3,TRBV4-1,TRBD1,TGCGCCAGCAGCCAAGGTGGACAGGGTGGAGATACGCAGTATTTT,CASSQGGQGGDTQYF
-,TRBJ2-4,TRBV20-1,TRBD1,TGCAGTGCTAGACCTACAGGGGAAAACATTCAGTACTTC,CSARPTGENIQYF
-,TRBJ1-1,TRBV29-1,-,TGCAGCGCGATGGGTCTCATTTACACTGAAGCTTTCTTT,CSAMGLIYTEAFF
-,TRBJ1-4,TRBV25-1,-,TGTGCCAGCAGTCTCGGATGGGAAAAACTGTTTTTT,CASSLGWEKLFF
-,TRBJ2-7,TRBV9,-,TGTGCCAGCAGCGCTCCTGGGGCCTCCTACGAGCAGTACTTC,CASSAPGASYEQYF
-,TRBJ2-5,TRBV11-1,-,TGTGCCAGCAGCTTTTTATCTGGAGAGACCCAGTACTTC,CASSFLSGETQYF
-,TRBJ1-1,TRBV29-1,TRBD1,TGCAGCGTGCTGAGACAGGGAAAGAACACTGAAGCTTTCTTT,CSVLRQGKNTEAFF